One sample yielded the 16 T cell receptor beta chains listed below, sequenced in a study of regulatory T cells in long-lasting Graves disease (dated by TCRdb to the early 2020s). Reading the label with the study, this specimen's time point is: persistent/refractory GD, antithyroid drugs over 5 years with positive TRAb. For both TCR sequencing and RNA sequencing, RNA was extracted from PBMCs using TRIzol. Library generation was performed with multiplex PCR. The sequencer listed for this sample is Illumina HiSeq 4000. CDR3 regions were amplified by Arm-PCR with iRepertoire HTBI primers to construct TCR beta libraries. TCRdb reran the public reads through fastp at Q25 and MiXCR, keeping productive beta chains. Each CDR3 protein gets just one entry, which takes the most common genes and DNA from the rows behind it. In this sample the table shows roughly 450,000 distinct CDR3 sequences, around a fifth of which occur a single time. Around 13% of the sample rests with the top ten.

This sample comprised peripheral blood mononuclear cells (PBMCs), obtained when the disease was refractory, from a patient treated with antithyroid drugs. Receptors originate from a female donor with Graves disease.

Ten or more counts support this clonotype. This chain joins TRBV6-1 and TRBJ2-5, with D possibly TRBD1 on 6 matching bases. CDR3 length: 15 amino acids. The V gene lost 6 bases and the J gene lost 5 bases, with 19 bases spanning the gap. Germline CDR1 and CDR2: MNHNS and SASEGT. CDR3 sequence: CASRGGSGRGETQYF. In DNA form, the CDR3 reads TGTGCCAGCAGAGGGGGATCGGGCAGAGGGGAGACCCAGTACTTC.

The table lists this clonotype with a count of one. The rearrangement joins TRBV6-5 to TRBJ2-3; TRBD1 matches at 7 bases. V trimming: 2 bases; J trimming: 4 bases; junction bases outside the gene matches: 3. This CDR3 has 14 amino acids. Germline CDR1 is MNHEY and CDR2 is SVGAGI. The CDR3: CASSYRGPPDTQYF. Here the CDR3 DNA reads TGTGCCAGCAGTTACAGGGGGCCCCCAGATACGCAGTATTTT.

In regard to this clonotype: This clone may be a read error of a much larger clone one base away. CDR3: CASSFGLETQYF. The CDR3 coding sequence is TGTGCCAGCAGCTTTGGGCTGGAGACCCAGTACTTC. The chain joins TRBV7-9 to TRBJ2-5; no clear D. Looked up from germline, CDR1 is SEHNR and CDR2 is FQNEAQ (reference sequence). With 3 bases removed from V and 5 bases from J, the gap between germline ends came to 7 bases. The CDR3 totals 12 residues.

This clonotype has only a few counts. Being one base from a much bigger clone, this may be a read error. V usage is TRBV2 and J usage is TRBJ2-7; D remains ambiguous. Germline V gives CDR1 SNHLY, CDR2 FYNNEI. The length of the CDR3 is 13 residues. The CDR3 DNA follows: TGTGCCAGCACCACCCTTCTGGGTGGCGAGCGGTACTTC. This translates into CASTTLLGGERYF.

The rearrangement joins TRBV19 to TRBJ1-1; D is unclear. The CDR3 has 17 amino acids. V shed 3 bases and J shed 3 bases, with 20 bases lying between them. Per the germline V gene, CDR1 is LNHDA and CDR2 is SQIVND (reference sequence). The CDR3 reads CASSIRYGEGPDTEAFF. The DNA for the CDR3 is TGTGCCAGTAGTATCAGGTACGGGGAAGGACCTGACACTGAAGCTTTCTTT.

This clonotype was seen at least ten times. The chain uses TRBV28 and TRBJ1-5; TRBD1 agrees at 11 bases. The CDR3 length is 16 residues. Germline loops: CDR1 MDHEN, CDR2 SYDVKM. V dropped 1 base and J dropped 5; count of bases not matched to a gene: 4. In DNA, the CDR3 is TGTGCCAGCAGTTTATTCCGGGACAGGGGGGATCAGCCCCAGCATTTT. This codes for CASSLFRDRGDQPQHF.

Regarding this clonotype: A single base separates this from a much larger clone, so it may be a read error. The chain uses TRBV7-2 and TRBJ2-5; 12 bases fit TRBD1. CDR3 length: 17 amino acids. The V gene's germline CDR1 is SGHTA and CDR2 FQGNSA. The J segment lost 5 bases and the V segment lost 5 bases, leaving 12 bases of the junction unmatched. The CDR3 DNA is TGTGCCAGCAGCAAGAGCTCCCGGGACAGGGGGCGGGAGACCCAGTACTTC. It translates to CASSKSSRDRGRETQYF.

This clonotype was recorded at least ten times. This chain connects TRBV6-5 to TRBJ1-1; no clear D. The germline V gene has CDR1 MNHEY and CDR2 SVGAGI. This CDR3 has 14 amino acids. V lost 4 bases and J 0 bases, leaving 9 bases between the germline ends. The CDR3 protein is CASSFAGMNTEAFF. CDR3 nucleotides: TGTGCCAGCAGTTTCGCGGGCATGAACACTGAAGCTTTCTTT.

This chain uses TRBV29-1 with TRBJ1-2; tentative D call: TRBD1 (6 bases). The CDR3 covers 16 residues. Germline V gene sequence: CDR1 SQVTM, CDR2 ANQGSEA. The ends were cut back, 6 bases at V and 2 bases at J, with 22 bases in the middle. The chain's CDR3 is CSVLGGLSRVNYGYTF. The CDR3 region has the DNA TGCAGCGTCCTAGGGGGTCTTTCCAGGGTGAACTATGGCTACACCTTC.

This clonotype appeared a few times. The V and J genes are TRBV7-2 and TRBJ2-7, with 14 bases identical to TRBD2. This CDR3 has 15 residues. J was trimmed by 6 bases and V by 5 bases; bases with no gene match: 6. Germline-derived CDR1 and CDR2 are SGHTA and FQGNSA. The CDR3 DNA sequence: TGTGCCAGCAGCGTGGGACTAGCGGGGGACGGCGAGCAGTACTTC. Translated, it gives CASSVGLAGDGEQYF.

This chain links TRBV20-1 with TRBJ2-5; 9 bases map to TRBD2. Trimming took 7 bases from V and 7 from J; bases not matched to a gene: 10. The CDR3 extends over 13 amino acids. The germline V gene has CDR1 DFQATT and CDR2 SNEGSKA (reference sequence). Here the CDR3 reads CSVLTSGLGTQYF. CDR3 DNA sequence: TGCAGTGTTTTGACTAGCGGACTTGGGACCCAGTACTTC.

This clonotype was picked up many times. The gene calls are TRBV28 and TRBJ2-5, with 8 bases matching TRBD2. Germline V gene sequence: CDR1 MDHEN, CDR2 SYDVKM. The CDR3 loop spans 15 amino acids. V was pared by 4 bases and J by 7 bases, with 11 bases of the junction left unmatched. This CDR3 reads CASSSGLAGRGTQYF. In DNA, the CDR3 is TGTGCCAGCAGTTCCGGACTAGCAGGAAGGGGGACCCAGTACTTC.

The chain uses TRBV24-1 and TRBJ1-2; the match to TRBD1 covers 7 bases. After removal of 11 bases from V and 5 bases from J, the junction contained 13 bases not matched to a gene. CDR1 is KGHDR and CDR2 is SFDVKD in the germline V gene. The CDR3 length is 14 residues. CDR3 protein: CASSPGQLRYGYTF. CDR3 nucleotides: TGTGCCAGCTCCCCGGGACAGCTTCGTTATGGCTACACCTTC.

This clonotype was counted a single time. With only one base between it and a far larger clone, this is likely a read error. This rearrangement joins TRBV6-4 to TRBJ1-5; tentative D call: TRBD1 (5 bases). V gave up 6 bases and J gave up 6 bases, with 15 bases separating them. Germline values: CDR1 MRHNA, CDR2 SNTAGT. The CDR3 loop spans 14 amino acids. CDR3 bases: TGTGCCAGCAGGCCGGGGACGGATAGTCAGCCCCAGCATTTT. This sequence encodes CASRPGTDSQPQHF.

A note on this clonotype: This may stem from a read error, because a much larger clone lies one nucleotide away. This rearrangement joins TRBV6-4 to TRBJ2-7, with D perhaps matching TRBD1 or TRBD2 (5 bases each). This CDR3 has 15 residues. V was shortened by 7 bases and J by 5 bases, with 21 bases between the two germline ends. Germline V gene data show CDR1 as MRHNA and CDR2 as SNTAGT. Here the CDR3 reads CASIHGTLLGDEQYF. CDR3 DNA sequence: TGTGCCAGCATCCACGGGACCCTTCTTGGGGACGAGCAGTACTTC.

CDR3 nucleotides: TGTGCCAGCAGCGTAGAGGCAGTAGTGCGCAATGAGCAGTTCTTC. Translated: CASSVEAVVRNEQFF. This chain links TRBV9 with TRBJ2-1; D ambiguous. CDR1 is SGDLS, CDR2 YYNGEE, per germline. CDR3 length: 15 amino acids. V lost 0 bases, J lost 6 bases, and 13 bases lay in between.